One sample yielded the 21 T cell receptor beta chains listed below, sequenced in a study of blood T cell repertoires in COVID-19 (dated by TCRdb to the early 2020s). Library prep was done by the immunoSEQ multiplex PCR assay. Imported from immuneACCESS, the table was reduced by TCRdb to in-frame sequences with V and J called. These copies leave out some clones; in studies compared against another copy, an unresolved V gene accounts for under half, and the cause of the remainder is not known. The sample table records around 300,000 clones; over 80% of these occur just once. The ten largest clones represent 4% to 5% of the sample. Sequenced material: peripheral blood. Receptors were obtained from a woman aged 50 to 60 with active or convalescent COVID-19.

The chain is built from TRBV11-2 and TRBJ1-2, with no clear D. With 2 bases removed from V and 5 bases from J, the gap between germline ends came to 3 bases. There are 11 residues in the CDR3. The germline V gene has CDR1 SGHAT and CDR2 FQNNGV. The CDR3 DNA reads TGTGCCAGCAGCTTATTATATGGCTACACCTTC. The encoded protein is CASSLLYGYTF.

As DNA, the CDR3 is TGTGCCACCAGCAGAGGTTCGACAGGGGGCCTGTCACCCCTCCACTTT. Encoded protein: CATSRGSTGGLSPLHF. V and J are TRBV15 and TRBJ1-6; the match to TRBD1 covers 10 bases. The CDR3 contains 16 residues. V lost 1 base, J lost 10 bases, and 7 bases stayed unmatched. CDR1 and CDR2 from the germline V gene are LNHNV and YYDKDF (reference sequence). Filled out from reference TRBV15 and TRBJ1-6, the complete variable domain reads DAMVIQNPRYQVTQFGKPVTLSCSQTLNHNVMYWYQQKSSQAPKLLFHYYDKDFNNEADTPDNFQSRRPNTSFCFLDIRSPGLGDTAMYLCATSRGSTGGLSPLHFGNGTRLTVT.

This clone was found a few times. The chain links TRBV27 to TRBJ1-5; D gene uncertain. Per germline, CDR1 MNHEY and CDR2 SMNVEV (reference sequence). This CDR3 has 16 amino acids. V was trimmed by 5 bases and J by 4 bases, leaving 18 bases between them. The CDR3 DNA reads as TGTGCCAGCAGTGTATATCCCCCACAGTCGAATCAGCCCCAGCATTTT. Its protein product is CASSVYPPQSNQPQHF.

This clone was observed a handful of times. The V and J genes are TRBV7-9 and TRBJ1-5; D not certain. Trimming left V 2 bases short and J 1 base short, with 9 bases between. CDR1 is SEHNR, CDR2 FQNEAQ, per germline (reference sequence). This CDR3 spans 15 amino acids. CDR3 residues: CASSLSGISNQPQHF. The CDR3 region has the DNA TGTGCCAGCAGCTTATCTGGCATAAGCAATCAGCCCCAGCATTTT. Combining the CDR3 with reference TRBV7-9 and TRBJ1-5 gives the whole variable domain DTGVSQNPRHKITKRGQNVTFRCDPISEHNRLYWYRQTLGQGPEFLTYFQNEAQLEKSRLLSDRFSAERPKGSFSTLEIQRTEQGDSAMYLCASSLSGISNQPQHFGDGTRLSIL.

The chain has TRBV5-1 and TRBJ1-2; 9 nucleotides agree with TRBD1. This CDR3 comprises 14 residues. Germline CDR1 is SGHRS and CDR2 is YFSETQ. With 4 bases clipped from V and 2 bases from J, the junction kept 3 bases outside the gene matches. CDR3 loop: CASSGGQGNYGYTF. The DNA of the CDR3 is TGCGCCAGCAGCGGGGGACAGGGCAACTATGGCTACACCTTC.

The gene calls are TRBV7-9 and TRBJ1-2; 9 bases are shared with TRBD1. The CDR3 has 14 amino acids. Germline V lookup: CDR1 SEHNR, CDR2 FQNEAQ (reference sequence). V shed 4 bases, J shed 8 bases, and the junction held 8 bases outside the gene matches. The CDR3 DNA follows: TGTGCCAGCAGCTATTCCGGGACAGGGAGAGGCTACACCTTC. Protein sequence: CASSYSGTGRGYTF.

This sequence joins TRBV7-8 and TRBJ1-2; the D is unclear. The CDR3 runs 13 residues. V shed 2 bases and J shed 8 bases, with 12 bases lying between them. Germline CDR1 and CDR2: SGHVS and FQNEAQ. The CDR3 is CASSLPRSRGYTF. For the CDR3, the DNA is TGTGCCAGCAGCTTACCCCGCTCTCGGGGCTACACCTTC.

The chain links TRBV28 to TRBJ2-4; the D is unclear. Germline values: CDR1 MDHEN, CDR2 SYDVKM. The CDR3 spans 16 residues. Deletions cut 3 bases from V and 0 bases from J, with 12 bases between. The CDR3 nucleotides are TGTGCCAGCAGTTTCTATAGTCCCCAAGCCAAAAACATTCAGTACTTC. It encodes CASSFYSPQAKNIQYF.

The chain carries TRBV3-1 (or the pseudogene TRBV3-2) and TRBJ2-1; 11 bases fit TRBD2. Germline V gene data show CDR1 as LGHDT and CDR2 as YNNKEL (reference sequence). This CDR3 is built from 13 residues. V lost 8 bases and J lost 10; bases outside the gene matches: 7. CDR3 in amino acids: CASSLAGGREQFF. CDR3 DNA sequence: TGTGCCAGCTCGCTAGCGGGAGGAAGGGAGCAGTTCTTC.

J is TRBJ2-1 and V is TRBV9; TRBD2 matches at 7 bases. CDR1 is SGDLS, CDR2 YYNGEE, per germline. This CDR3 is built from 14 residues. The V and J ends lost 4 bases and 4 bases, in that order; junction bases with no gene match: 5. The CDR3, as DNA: TGTGCCAGCAGCCTTCGGGAGGTTTACAATGAGCAGTTCTTC. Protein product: CASSLREVYNEQFF.

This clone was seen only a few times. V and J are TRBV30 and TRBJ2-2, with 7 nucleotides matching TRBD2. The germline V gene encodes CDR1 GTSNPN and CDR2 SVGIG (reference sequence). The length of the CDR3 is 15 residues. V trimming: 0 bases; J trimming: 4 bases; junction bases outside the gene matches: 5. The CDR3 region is CAWSVGLGSTGELFF. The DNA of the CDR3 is TGTGCCTGGAGTGTAGGACTAGGATCCACCGGGGAGCTGTTTTTT.

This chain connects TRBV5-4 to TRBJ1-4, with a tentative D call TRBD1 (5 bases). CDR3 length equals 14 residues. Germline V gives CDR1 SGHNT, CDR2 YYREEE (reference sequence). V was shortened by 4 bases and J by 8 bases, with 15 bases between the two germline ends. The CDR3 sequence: CASSRAGGEEKLFF. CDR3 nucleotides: TGTGCCAGCAGCCGCGCGGGGGGGGAAGAAAAACTGTTTTTT.

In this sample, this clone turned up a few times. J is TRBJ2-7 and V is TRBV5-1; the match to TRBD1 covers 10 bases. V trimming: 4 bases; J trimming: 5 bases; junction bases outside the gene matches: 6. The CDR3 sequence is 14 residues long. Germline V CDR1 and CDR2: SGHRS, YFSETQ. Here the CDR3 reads CASSGVDRGNEQYF. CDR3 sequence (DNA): TGCGCCAGCAGCGGAGTGGACAGGGGGAACGAGCAGTACTTC.

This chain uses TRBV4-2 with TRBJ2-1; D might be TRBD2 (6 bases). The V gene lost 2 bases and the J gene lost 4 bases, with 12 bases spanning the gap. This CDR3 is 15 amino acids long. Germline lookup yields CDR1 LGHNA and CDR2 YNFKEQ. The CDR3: CASSQSGTGYNEQFF. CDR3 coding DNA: TGTGCCAGCAGCCAATCCGGGACTGGTTACAATGAGCAGTTCTTC.

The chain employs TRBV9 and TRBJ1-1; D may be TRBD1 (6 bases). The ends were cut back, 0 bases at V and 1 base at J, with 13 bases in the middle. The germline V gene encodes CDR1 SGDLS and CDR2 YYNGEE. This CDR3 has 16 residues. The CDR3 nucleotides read TGTGCCAGCAGCGTAGATATCAGGGGCTCGAACACTGAAGCTTTCTTT. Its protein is CASSVDIRGSNTEAFF. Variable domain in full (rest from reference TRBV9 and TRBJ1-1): DSGVTQTPKHLITATGQRVTLRCSPRSGDLSVYWYQQSLDQGLQFLIQYYNGEERAKGNILERFSAQQFPDLHSELNLSSLELGDSALYFCASSVDIRGSNTEAFFGQGTRLTVV.

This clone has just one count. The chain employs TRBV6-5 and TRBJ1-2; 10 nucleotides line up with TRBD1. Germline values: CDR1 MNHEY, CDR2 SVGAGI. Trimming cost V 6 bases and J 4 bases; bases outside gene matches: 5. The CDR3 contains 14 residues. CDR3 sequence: CASRGQGDPYGYTF. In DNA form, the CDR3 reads TGTGCCAGCAGAGGACAGGGGGATCCCTATGGCTACACCTTC.

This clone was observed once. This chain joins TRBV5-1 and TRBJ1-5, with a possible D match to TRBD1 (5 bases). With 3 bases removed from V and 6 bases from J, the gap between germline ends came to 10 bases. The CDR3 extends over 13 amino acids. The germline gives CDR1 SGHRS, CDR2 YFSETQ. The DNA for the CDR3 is TGCGCCAGCAGCTGGGACGGGGGTCAGCCCCAGCATTTT. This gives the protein CASSWDGGQPQHF.

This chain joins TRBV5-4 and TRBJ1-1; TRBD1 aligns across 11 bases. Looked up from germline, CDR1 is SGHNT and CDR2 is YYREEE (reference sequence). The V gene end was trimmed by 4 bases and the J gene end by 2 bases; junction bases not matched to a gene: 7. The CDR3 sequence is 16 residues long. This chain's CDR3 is CASSGGTGGTNTEAFF. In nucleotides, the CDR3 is TGTGCCAGCAGCGGAGGGACAGGGGGGACTAACACTGAAGCTTTCTTT.

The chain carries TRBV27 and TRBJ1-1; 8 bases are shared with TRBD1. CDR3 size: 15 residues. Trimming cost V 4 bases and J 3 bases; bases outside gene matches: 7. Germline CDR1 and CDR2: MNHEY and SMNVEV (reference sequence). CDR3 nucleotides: TGTGCCAGCAGTTCTCAGGGGGCATCAGACACTGAAGCTTTCTTT. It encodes CASSSQGASDTEAFF.

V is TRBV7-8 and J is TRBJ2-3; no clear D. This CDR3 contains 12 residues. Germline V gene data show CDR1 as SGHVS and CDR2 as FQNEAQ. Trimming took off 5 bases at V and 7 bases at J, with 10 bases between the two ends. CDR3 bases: TGTGCCAGCAGCCCCCGCTACCATACGCAGTATTTT. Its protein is CASSPRYHTQYF.

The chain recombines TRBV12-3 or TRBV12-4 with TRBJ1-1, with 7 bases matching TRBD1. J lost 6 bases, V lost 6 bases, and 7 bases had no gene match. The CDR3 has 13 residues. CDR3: CASRFQGVAEAFF. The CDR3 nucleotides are TGTGCCAGCAGATTCCAGGGGGTGGCTGAAGCTTTCTTT.